This is a list of T cell receptor beta chains from one sample in a study of PD-1 blockade in mismatch repair-deficient tumors. Produced via immunoSEQ multiplex PCR; TCRdb's table is partial and in-frame only. The data hold some 100,000 clones, with 82% observed a single time. The source was peripheral blood, collected roughly eight months after starting pembrolizumab. The receptors derive from an adult with mismatch repair-deficient cancer. The CDR3 runs from the conserved cysteine through the conserved F or W. Clone size is shown for a subset of rows, as once, few, many or a class of expanded clone.

CASSYVGPRGNTIYF once TRBJ1-3 TRBV6-5
CATSRENRAEEQFF . TRBJ2-1 TRBV15
CSARTENGYTF . TRBJ1-2 TRBV20-1
CAISESGTGNYGYTF . TRBJ1-2 TRBV10-3
CASTPSSLYNEQFF . TRBJ2-1 TRBV5-1
CASSAAGKGYEQYF . TRBJ2-7 TRBV25-1
CASSSDRQETQYF few TRBJ2-5 TRBV7-8
CASRSGTGNTGELFF . TRBJ2-2 TRBV5-1
CASSRLTSGPGLYF . TRBJ2-4 TRBV4-1
CASGLVKDKETQYF . TRBJ2-5 TRBV12-5
CASARIEGASDTQYF few TRBJ2-3 TRBV5-1
CASSLGQGFYGYTF . TRBJ1-2 TRBV28
CASSLLYGSGNTIYF . TRBJ1-3 TRBV27
CASSRTSGRGLANEQFF . TRBJ2-1 TRBV6-4
CASSLDRLADEQYF . TRBJ2-7 TRBV5-1
CASSLPGVEKLFF once TRBJ1-4 TRBV5-5
CASSAAGTGGRETQYF . TRBJ2-5 TRBV19
CAISESVRSNTEAFF . TRBJ1-1 TRBV10-3
CASSPLGGETQYF . TRBJ2-5 TRBV11-3
CASSSPGINEKLFF . TRBJ1-4 TRBV19
CASSLAQVSGNTIYF . TRBJ1-3 TRBV11-2
CASSSARTGEFGYTF . TRBJ1-2 TRBV7-2
CASSPRGGQYF . TRBJ2-7 TRBV4-1
CASSLSTGLTDTQYF . TRBJ2-3 TRBV7-3
CASSPTSGSYNEQFF . TRBJ2-1 TRBV19
CASSIHLLDRIPGYTF . TRBJ1-2 TRBV21-1
CASTEQAGTDTQYF . TRBJ2-3 TRBV6-1
CASSVGVAGTGEQYF once TRBJ2-7 TRBV9
CASSLGEDYEQYF . TRBJ2-7 TRBV11-1
CASSLGAAGATDTQYF few TRBJ2-3 TRBV5-1
CASSDSTGTEAFF . TRBJ1-1 TRBV10-1
CAWGGPPGGDEQFF . TRBJ2-1 TRBV30
CASSLPGTAWNEQFF . TRBJ2-1 TRBV5-5
CASSLPRTSGLTYEQYF . TRBJ2-7 TRBV7-8
CAWSSGLGNQPQHF . TRBJ1-5 TRBV30
CASISDFSSTDTQYF . TRBJ2-3 TRBV27
CASSLRFAVNTEAFF . TRBJ1-1 TRBV27
CASSIDTDSSLGYTF . TRBJ1-2 TRBV19
CSVEGPTGELFF . TRBJ2-2 TRBV29-1
CASSPAGGDYEQYF once TRBJ2-7 TRBV27
CASSGASGLVGEQFF . TRBJ2-1 TRBV9
CATSPIYGASGSPFADEQFF once TRBJ2-1 TRBV15
CASSLVAGAAYNEQFF . TRBJ2-1 TRBV5-1
CASSVGVLAKNIQYF . TRBJ2-4 TRBV9
CAWRVGRGNEKLFF few TRBJ1-4 TRBV30
CASSLLAGEENEQFF . TRBJ2-1 TRBV7-9
CAGGQSSNYGYTF . TRBJ1-2 TRBV2
CASIIAGERDEQFF . TRBJ2-1 TRBV10-1
CASSLPRTSGVTGELFF . TRBJ2-2 TRBV7-8
CASSQVGQNTGELFF medium-sized TRBJ2-2 TRBV4-1
CASSQDLTSGSSTDTQYF . TRBJ2-3 TRBV4-3